Below are 30 T cell receptor beta chains sequenced from a single sample in a study of regulatory T cells in long-lasting Graves disease (dated by TCRdb to the early 2020s). What the time point label conveys for this sample: newly diagnosed GD, antithyroid drugs for less than 3 months. For both TCR sequencing and RNA sequencing, RNA was extracted from PBMCs using TRIzol. The library was produced with multiplex PCR. Instrument on record: Illumina HiSeq 4000. iRepertoire HTBI primers and Arm-PCR amplification of CDR3 regions were used to construct TCR beta libraries. The public reads were reanalyzed by TCRdb: fastp trimming at Q25, MiXCR alignment, in-frame beta chains only. Identical CDR3 protein sequences are pooled into one entry, listed with their most common genes and DNA. Within this sample are 250,000 or so distinct CDR3 sequences, with 20% to 25% of them counted one time only. 11% to 15% of the sample is in the top ten clones.

Sequenced material: peripheral blood mononuclear cells (PBMCs), taken at new diagnosis, from a patient treated with antithyroid drugs. The receptors derive from a female donor with Graves disease.

This clonotype was recorded at least ten times. CDR3: CASSLARGGPYNEQFF. The CDR3 nucleotides read TGTGCCAGCAGCTTGGCCCGCGGGGGGCCGTACAATGAGCAGTTCTTC. This chain links TRBV5-4 with TRBJ2-1; 8 bases map to TRBD2. Trimming removed 0 bases from V and 4 bases from J; junction bases left unmatched: 6. The CDR3 length is 16 residues. The germline V gene has CDR1 SGHNT and CDR2 YYREEE (reference sequence). Full variable domain (rest looked up from reference TRBV5-4 and TRBJ2-1): ETGVTQSPTHLIKTRGQQVTLRCSSQSGHNTVSWYQQALGQGPQFIFQYYREEENGRGNFPPRFSGLQFPNYSSELNVNALELDDSALYLCASSLARGGPYNEQFFGPGTRLTVL.

In regard to this clonotype: A far larger clone lies a single base away; this is likely a read error. This chain uses TRBV7-2 with TRBJ2-3, with D possibly matching TRBD1 (5 bases). The CDR3 is made up of 15 amino acids. The germline CDR1 and CDR2 sequences are SGHTA and FQGNSA. The CDR3 protein is CASSKGRGTVNEQLF. In DNA, the CDR3 is TGTGCCAGCAGTAAGGGAAGGGGTACTGTCAATGAGCAGCTCTTC.

This clonotype came up many times. The chain joins TRBV7-9 to TRBJ2-7; D perhaps matches TRBD2 (6 bases). The V end was cut by 0 bases, the J end by 7 bases, with 16 bases between. The length of the CDR3 is 15 residues. Germline CDR1 reads SEHNR; CDR2 reads FQNEAQ (reference sequence). The CDR3 reads CASSLALASSKEQYF. CDR3 sequence (DNA): TGTGCCAGCAGCTTAGCACTAGCCTCCTCGAAAGAGCAGTACTTC.

At least ten counts were recorded for this clonotype. V usage is TRBV10-1 and J usage is TRBJ2-2; 7 bases match TRBD1. V lost 3 bases to trimming and J lost 13 bases; unmatched junction nucleotides: 20. Germline values: CDR1 WNHNN, CDR2 SYGVQD (reference sequence). This CDR3 spans 17 amino acids. CDR3 loop: CASSDQGDTGSAYSLFF. In nucleotides, the CDR3 is TGCGCCAGCAGTGATCAGGGGGACACCGGATCGGCATACTCGCTGTTTTTT.

This clonotype occurred many times. The chain recombines TRBV2 with TRBJ2-7; D is ambiguous. The CDR3 extends over 14 amino acids. The germline V and J ends were trimmed by 6 bases and 2 bases, with 14 bases remaining between them. Germline V gives CDR1 SNHLY, CDR2 FYNNEI. CDR3: CASSHPMRTYEQYF. DNA of the CDR3: TGTGCCAGCAGCCACCCGATGAGGACCTACGAGCAGTACTTC.

In this sample, this clonotype turned up many times. The gene calls are TRBV20-1 and TRBJ2-3; the match to TRBD1 covers 9 bases. The CDR3 extends over 13 amino acids. Germline V lookup: CDR1 DFQATT, CDR2 SNEGSKA (reference sequence). The ends lost 7 bases at V and 2 bases at J; junction bases unmatched: 4. The CDR3 protein is CSVTGGYTDTQYF. For the CDR3, the DNA is TGCAGTGTAACAGGGGGCTACACAGATACGCAGTATTTT.

This clonotype was recorded at least ten times. The chain recombines TRBV18 with TRBJ1-1; 8 nucleotides line up with TRBD1. Looked up from germline, CDR1 is KGHSH and CDR2 is LQKENI. The CDR3 length is 14 residues. V was clipped by 5 bases and J by 3 bases; unmatched bases: 5. DNA of the CDR3: TGTGCCAGCTCATCAAAACAGGGGGACACTGAAGCTTTCTTT. Amino acid sequence: CASSSKQGDTEAFF.

This clonotype was seen many times. V and J are TRBV7-2 and TRBJ1-4; D call uncertain. The CDR3 length is 15 residues. Germline V CDR1 and CDR2: SGHTA, FQGNSA. The V end was cut by 2 bases, the J end by 7 bases, with 14 bases between. CDR3 DNA: TGTGCCAGCAGCTTAAGCCGGGGTTCCGGTGAAAAACTGTTTTTT. It yields the protein CASSLSRGSGEKLFF.

This clonotype appeared many times. The CDR3: CASSLGRSDSREQFF. In DNA form, the CDR3 reads TGTGCCAGCAGCTTAGGTCGCAGTGATAGCCGTGAGCAGTTCTTC. The chain recombines TRBV7-9 with TRBJ2-1; D remains unclear. CDR3 length: 15 residues. Trimming left V 1 base short and J 9 bases short, with 16 bases between. The germline gives CDR1 SEHNR, CDR2 FQNEAQ (reference sequence).

Ten or more counts support this clonotype. The V call is TRBV10-2, the J call TRBJ1-3, with 10 positions matching TRBD1. The CDR3 consists of 15 residues. CDR1 is WSHSY, CDR2 SAAADI, per germline. V lost 7 bases, J lost 4 bases, and 7 bases stayed unmatched. In nucleotides, the CDR3 is TGCGCCAGCAAGGAGGGACAGGGGAACGGAAACACCATATATTTT. Encoded protein: CASKEGQGNGNTIYF.

Points on this clonotype: Possible read error: a much larger clone is one base away. Likely a read error: the CDR3 ends without its conserved phenylalanine or tryptophan. V usage is TRBV20-1 and J usage is TRBJ2-7, with 14 bases that match TRBD2. CDR3 length equals 14 residues. The trim removed 2 bases at V and 4 bases at J, leaving 1 base unmatched. Germline CDR1 and CDR2: DFQATT and SNEGSKA (reference sequence). As DNA, the CDR3 is TGCAGTGCTAGACGACTAGCGGGAGGGTACGAGCAGTACCTC. Residues: CSARRLAGGYEQYL.

This clonotype showed up many times. This chain links TRBV19 with TRBJ2-5; D is ambiguous. Germline CDR1 and CDR2: LNHDA and SQIVND (reference sequence). This CDR3 is built from 14 residues. Trimming removed 6 bases at V and 1 base at J, with 12 bases between. CDR3 sequence reads: CASRFSQSQETQYF. The CDR3 DNA follows: TGTGCCAGTAGATTCAGCCAGAGCCAAGAGACCCAGTACTTC.

This chain joins TRBV11-2 and TRBJ2-1; 13 bases are shared with TRBD2. V was clipped by 6 bases and J by 5 bases; unmatched bases: 7. The CDR3 has 16 amino acids. The germline CDR1 and CDR2 sequences are SGHAT and FQNNGV. The CDR3 here is CASRPGLAGRDNEQFF. The CDR3 region has the DNA TGTGCCAGCAGACCGGGACTAGCGGGAAGAGACAATGAGCAGTTCTTC.

This clonotype was recorded once. V and J are TRBV9 and TRBJ1-2; D might be TRBD1 (5 bases). CDR1 and CDR2 (germline): SGDLS, YYNGEE. Trimming shortened V by 0 bases and J by 6 bases, and 15 bases separated the two germline ends. There are 15 residues in the CDR3. The CDR3 loop reads CASSVDIGVNHGYTF. As DNA, the CDR3 is TGTGCCAGCAGCGTAGATATAGGGGTAAACCATGGCTACACCTTC. The whole variable domain, remainder taken from reference TRBV9 and TRBJ1-2, is DSGVTQTPKHLITATGQRVTLRCSPRSGDLSVYWYQQSLDQGLQFLIQYYNGEERAKGNILERFSAQQFPDLHSELNLSSLELGDSALYFCASSVDIGVNHGYTFGSGTRLTVV.

This clonotype was seen at least ten times. This chain uses TRBV28 with TRBJ2-5; 9 bases match TRBD2. This CDR3 contains 14 residues. Trimming at V came to 6 bases and at J to 3 bases, leaving 5 bases not matched to a gene. The germline CDR1 and CDR2 sequences are MDHEN and SYDVKM. CDR3 protein: CASRGTSKEETQYF. CDR3 coding DNA: TGTGCCAGCAGGGGGACTAGCAAAGAAGAGACCCAGTACTTC.

This clonotype was picked up many times. The chain is built from TRBV3-1 and TRBJ2-7; D may be TRBD1 (6 bases). The CDR3 consists of 16 residues. Per the germline V gene, CDR1 is LGHDT and CDR2 is YNNKEL (reference sequence). Trimming removed 3 bases at V and 0 bases at J, with 15 bases between. The CDR3 is CASSHRTGHSSYEQYF. In DNA, the CDR3 is TGTGCCAGCAGCCACCGTACGGGACACAGCTCCTACGAGCAGTACTTC.

This clonotype was seen at least ten times. In DNA form, the CDR3 reads TGCAGTGCTAGTGGCCAGGGGTTTATCTACGAGCAGTACTTC. Encoded protein: CSASGQGFIYEQYF. The V and J genes are TRBV20-1 and TRBJ2-7; D might be TRBD1 (6 bases). The germline V and J ends were trimmed by 3 bases and 3 bases, with 15 bases remaining between them. Per germline, CDR1 DFQATT and CDR2 SNEGSKA (reference sequence). CDR3 size: 14 residues.

The rearrangement uses TRBV12-3 or TRBV12-4 and TRBJ2-1, with a tentative D call TRBD2 (7 bases). The closer fit of TRBJ2-5 to the DNA end suggests the J call may be wrong. The CDR3 has 14 amino acids. CDR3 loop: CASTQKGGRETQYF. The CDR3 coding sequence is TGTGCCAGCACCCAGAAGGGGGGGAGGGAGACCCAGTACTTC.

This clonotype was recorded at least ten times. The V gene is TRBV18, the J gene TRBJ2-5; 11 bases fit TRBD1. Germline V gene sequence: CDR1 KGHSH, CDR2 LQKENI. This CDR3 spans 15 amino acids. J lost 3 bases, V lost 5 bases, and 5 bases had no gene match. The CDR3, as DNA: TGTGCCAGCTCATCAGGGACAGGGGGTAAAGAGACCCAGTACTTC. This encodes CASSSGTGGKETQYF.

This clonotype was seen ten or more times. The CDR3 bases are TGTGCCAGCAGATACCCGGGACAGAGCTATGGCTACACCTTC. The encoded protein is CASRYPGQSYGYTF. V gene TRBV7-2 combines with J gene TRBJ1-2; 7 bases agree with TRBD1. CDR1 and CDR2 from the germline V gene are SGHTA and FQGNSA. The V gene end was trimmed by 6 bases and the J gene end by 4 bases; junction bases not matched to a gene: 8. The CDR3 has 14 residues.

This clonotype is a singleton in its sample. A much larger clonotype is one base distant, so this may be a read error. This chain links TRBV6-4 with TRBJ2-1, with unresolved D. The CDR3 consists of 12 residues. The germline V gene has CDR1 MRHNA and CDR2 SNTAGT. The CDR3 nucleotides read TGTGCCAGTTACGACTCCTACAATGAGCAGTCCTTC. Amino acid sequence: CASYDSYNEQSF.

This clonotype was counted ten times or more. This chain links TRBV28 with TRBJ2-1; the match to TRBD1 covers 7 bases. There are 14 residues in the CDR3. Germline V lookup: CDR1 MDHEN, CDR2 SYDVKM. The V and J ends lost 5 bases and 7 bases, in that order; junction bases with no gene match: 8. CDR3 bases: TGTGCCAGCAGTACCCAGGGGGTTTGGAATGAGCAGTTCTTC. Amino acids: CASSTQGVWNEQFF.

This clonotype has a handful of counts. The gene calls are TRBV6-4 and TRBJ2-1; 10 positions agree with TRBD2. Trimming removed 0 bases from V and 9 bases from J; junction bases left unmatched: 8. CDR1 is MRHNA and CDR2 is SNTAGT in the germline V gene. The CDR3 spans 16 residues. CDR3 nucleotides: TGTGCCAGCAGTGACTCGAGCCTAGCGGGGGAGGGTGAGCAGTTCTTC. Protein: CASSDSSLAGEGEQFF.

Ten or more counts support this clonotype. Here the CDR3 DNA reads TGTGCCAGCAGTCCCCAGCAGGGCTACGAGCAGTACTTC. Protein: CASSPQQGYEQYF. This rearrangement joins TRBV28 to TRBJ2-7; D might be TRBD1 (5 bases). The germline CDR1 and CDR2 sequences are MDHEN and SYDVKM. Trimming took 5 bases from V and 3 from J, leaving 11 bases between them. This CDR3 comprises 13 residues.

In this sample, this clonotype turned up many times. This sequence joins TRBV10-3 and TRBJ1-5; 8 bases are a match to TRBD1. Germline CDR1 reads ENHRY; CDR2 reads SYGVKD. V lost 6 bases to trimming and J lost 7 bases; unmatched junction nucleotides: 8. The CDR3 has 14 amino acids. The CDR3 spells CAIRDQGARQPQHF. CDR3 in DNA: TGTGCCATCAGGGACCAGGGGGCACGGCAGCCCCAGCATTTT.

This chain links TRBV3-1 with TRBJ2-2, with D perhaps matching TRBD1 (6 bases). CDR3 length: 14 amino acids. Deletions cut 6 bases from V and 0 bases from J, with 8 bases between. The germline CDR1 and CDR2 sequences are LGHDT and YNNKEL (reference sequence). Here the CDR3 reads CASRGQTNTGELFF. In nucleotides, the CDR3 is TGTGCCAGCAGGGGACAAACGAACACCGGGGAGCTGTTTTTT.

This clonotype was observed at least ten times. Here the CDR3 DNA reads TGCAGTGCTCCAGGCCGCGGGAGCCCTGAAGATACGCAGTATTTT. Translating gives CSAPGRGSPEDTQYF. The chain has TRBV20-1 and TRBJ2-3, with 7 bases fitting TRBD2. CDR3 size: 15 residues. Germline CDR1 is DFQATT and CDR2 is SNEGSKA (reference sequence). Losses at the gene ends were 5 bases for V and 5 bases for J; bases not matched to a gene: 13.

On this clonotype itself: It differs at one base from a far larger clone, so likely a read error. V and J are TRBV11-2 and TRBJ1-4, with D tentatively TRBD1 (5 bases). The CDR3 is made up of 16 amino acids. Germline V lookup: CDR1 SGHAT, CDR2 FQNNGV. Trimming cost V 6 bases and J 0 bases, with 14 bases left between them. CDR3 sequence: CASRFRDSATNEKLFF. The CDR3 region has the DNA TGTGCCAGCAGGTTCCGCGACAGTGCAACTAATGAAAAACTGTTTTTT.

As concerns this clonotype: This may be a read error: a much more frequent sequence differs by one nucleotide. The chain has TRBV2 and TRBJ1-1; a possible D gene is TRBD1 (5 bases). This CDR3 is 13 amino acids long. Germline V lookup: CDR1 SNHLY, CDR2 FYNNEI. CDR3 sequence: CASSESDGTRASF. CDR3 DNA sequence: TGTGCCAGCAGTGAATCGGATGGGACCCGAGCTTCCTTT.

This clonotype was recorded many times. The rearrangement uses TRBV6-5 and TRBJ2-1, with TRBD1 matching over 10 bases. Germline V gives CDR1 MNHEY, CDR2 SVGAGI. The CDR3 has 15 amino acids. Trimming at V came to 3 bases and at J to 4 bases, leaving 3 bases not matched to a gene. Here the CDR3 DNA reads TGTGCCAGCAGTTATGGGACAGGGGAATACAATGAGCAGTTCTTC. This codes for CASSYGTGEYNEQFF.